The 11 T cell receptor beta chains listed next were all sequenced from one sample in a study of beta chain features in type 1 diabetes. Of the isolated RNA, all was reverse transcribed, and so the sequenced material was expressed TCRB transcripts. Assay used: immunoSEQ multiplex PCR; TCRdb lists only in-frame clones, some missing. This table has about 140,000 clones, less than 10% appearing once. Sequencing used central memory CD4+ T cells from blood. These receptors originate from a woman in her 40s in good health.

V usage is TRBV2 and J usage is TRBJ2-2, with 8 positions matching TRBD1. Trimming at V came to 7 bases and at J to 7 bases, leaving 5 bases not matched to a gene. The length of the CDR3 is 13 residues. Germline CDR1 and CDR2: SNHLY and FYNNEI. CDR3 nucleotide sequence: TGTGCCAGCAAACAGGGGGAGGTCGGGGAGCTGTTTTTT. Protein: CASKQGEVGELFF. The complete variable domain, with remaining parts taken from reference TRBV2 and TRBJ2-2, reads EPEVTQTPSHQVTQMGQEVILRCVPISNHLYFYWYRQILGQKVEFLVSFYNNEISEKSEIFDDQFSVERPDGSNFTLKIRSTKLEDSAMYFCASKQGEVGELFFGEGSRLTVL.

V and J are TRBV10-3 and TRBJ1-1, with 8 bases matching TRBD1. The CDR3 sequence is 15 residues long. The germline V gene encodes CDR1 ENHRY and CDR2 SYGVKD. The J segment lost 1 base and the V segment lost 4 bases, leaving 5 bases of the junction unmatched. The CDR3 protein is CAISGTGTGNTEAFF. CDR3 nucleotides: TGTGCCATCAGTGGGACCGGGACAGGGAACACTGAAGCTTTCTTT.

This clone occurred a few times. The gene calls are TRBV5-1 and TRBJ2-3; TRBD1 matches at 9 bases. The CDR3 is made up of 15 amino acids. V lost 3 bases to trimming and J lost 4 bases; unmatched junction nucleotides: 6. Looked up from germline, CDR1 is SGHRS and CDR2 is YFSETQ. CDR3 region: CASSYRDRVADTQYF. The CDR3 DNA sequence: TGCGCCAGCAGCTACCGGGACAGGGTCGCAGATACGCAGTATTTT.

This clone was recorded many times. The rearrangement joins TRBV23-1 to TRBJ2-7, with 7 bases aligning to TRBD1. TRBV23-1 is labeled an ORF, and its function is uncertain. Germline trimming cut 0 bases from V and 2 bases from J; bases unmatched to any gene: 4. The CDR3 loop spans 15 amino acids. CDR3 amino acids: CASSQSPRGTYEQYF. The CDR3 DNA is TGCGCCAGCAGTCAATCTCCCAGGGGGACCTACGAGCAGTACTTC.

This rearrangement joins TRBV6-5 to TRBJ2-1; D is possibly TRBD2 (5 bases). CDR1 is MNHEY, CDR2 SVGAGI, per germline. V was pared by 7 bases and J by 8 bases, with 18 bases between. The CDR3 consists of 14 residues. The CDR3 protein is CASTPGNKPDEQFF. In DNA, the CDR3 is TGTGCCAGCACCCCGGGGAATAAACCGGATGAGCAGTTCTTC.

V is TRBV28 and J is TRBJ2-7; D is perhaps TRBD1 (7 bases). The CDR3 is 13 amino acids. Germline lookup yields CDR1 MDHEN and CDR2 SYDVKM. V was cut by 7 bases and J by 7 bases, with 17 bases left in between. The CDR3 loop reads CASKGGGSGEQYF. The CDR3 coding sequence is TGTGCCAGCAAAGGAGGGGGCTCTGGGGAGCAGTACTTC.

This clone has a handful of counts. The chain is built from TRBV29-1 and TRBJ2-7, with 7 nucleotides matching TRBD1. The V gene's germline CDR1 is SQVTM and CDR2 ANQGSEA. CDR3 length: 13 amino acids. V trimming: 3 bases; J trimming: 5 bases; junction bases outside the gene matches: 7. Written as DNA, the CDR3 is TGCAGCGTTGACGGGACAGCTGGTGACGAGCAGTACTTC. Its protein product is CSVDGTAGDEQYF.

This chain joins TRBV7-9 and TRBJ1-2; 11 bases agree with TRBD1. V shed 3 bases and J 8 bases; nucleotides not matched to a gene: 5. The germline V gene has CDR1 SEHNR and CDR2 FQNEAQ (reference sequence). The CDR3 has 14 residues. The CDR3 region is CASSLGQGVWGYTF. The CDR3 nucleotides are TGTGCCAGCAGCTTGGGACAGGGGGTGTGGGGCTACACCTTC.

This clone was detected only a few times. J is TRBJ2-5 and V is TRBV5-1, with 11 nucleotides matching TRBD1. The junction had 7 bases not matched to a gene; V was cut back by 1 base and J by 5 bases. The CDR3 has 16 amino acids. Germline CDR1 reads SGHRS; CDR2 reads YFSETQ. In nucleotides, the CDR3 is TGCGCCAGCAGCTTGAGTGGACAGGGGGCGCGTGAGACCCAGTACTTC. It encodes CASSLSGQGARETQYF.

The CDR3: CASEGPLYGYTF. The CDR3 DNA follows: TGTGCCTCGGAGGGCCCACTATATGGCTACACCTTC. The rearrangement links TRBV6-1 to TRBJ1-2; D ambiguous. CDR3 size: 12 residues. V was pared by 11 bases and J by 5 bases, with 15 bases between. The germline CDR1 and CDR2 sequences are MNHNS and SASEGT.

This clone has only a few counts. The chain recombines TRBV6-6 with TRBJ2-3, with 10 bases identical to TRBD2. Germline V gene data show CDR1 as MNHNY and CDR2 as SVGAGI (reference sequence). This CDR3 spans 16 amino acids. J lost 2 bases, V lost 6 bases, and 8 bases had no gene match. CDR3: CASRRSSGGPTDTQYF. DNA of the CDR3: TGTGCCAGCAGACGGAGTAGCGGGGGGCCCACAGATACGCAGTATTTT.